Listed below are T cell receptor beta chains from one sample, sequenced in a study of cytomegalovirus exposure and HLA in healthy donors. The repertoire was sequenced with immunoSEQ multiplex PCR; TCRdb's copy has only in-frame clones and lacks some. Of 65,000 to 90,000 clones listed, about 90% are singletons. Specimen: PBMCs. These receptors came from a woman between 18 and 29 years old in good health and CMV-seropositive. CDR3s include the opening cysteine and the closing phenylalanine or tryptophan. The order of the fields is clone size, D gene, J gene, V gene, CDR3 protein, CDR3 DNA. The D gene is left open where the match is weak. Some rows have no size entry. The others give once, few or many, or a class for an expanded clone.

abundance: -
d_gene: -
j_gene: TRBJ1-1
v_gene: TRBV27
CDR3aa: CASRYQGRDTEAFF
CDR3nt: TGTGCCAGCAGATATCAGGGTAGGGACACTGAAGCTTTCTTT

abundance: once
d_gene: TRBD1
j_gene: TRBJ1-3
v_gene: TRBV5-1
CDR3aa: CASSLAGQSSGNTIYF
CDR3nt: TGCGCCAGCAGCTTGGCGGGACAGAGCTCTGGAAACACCATATATTTT

abundance: once
d_gene: -
j_gene: TRBJ2-3
v_gene: TRBV7-9
CDR3aa: CASSRRILQGTDTQYF
CDR3nt: TGTGCCAGCAGCCGGAGGATTCTACAGGGTACAGATACGCAGTATTTT

abundance: -
d_gene: TRBD2
j_gene: TRBJ2-5
v_gene: TRBV4-3
CDR3aa: CASSQDLVLAGGPKETQYF
CDR3nt: TGCGCCAGCAGCCAAGACTTAGTACTAGCGGGGGGGCCTAAAGAGACCCAGTACTTC

abundance: -
d_gene: -
j_gene: TRBJ1-5
v_gene: TRBV2
CDR3aa: CASRGAGAQPQHF
CDR3nt: TGTGCCAGCAGGGGCGCAGGGGCTCAGCCCCAGCATTTT

abundance: -
d_gene: TRBD1
j_gene: TRBJ1-1
v_gene: TRBV9
CDR3aa: CASSRATGFADQNTEAFF
CDR3nt: TGTGCCAGCAGTCGCGCGACAGGGTTTGCGGATCAGAACACTGAAGCTTTCTTT

abundance: -
d_gene: -
j_gene: TRBJ1-3
v_gene: TRBV2
CDR3aa: CASSARGAGNTIYF
CDR3nt: TGTGCCAGCAGTGCCAGGGGAGCTGGAAACACCATATATTTT

abundance: -
d_gene: TRBD1
j_gene: TRBJ1-2
v_gene: TRBV29-1
CDR3aa: CSVELGQTIYGYTF
CDR3nt: TGCAGCGTTGAATTGGGACAGACTATCTATGGCTACACCTTC

abundance: -
d_gene: -
j_gene: TRBJ2-1
v_gene: TRBV25-1
CDR3aa: CASSEWTATTDEQFF
CDR3nt: TGTGCCAGCAGTGAATGGACAGCGACGACCGATGAGCAGTTCTTC

abundance: -
d_gene: -
j_gene: TRBJ1-2
v_gene: TRBV6-5
CDR3aa: CASRAGQTLGYTF
CDR3nt: TGTGCCAGCAGGGCCGGACAGACTTTGGGCTACACCTTC

abundance: once
d_gene: TRBD1
j_gene: TRBJ2-7
v_gene: TRBV6-1
CDR3aa: CASSAYLDRAGGRAYEQYF
CDR3nt: TGTGCCAGCAGTGCTTATCTAGACAGGGCTGGGGGCAGGGCCTACGAGCAGTACTTC

abundance: -
d_gene: -
j_gene: TRBJ1-3
v_gene: TRBV6-5
CDR3aa: CASSFSPSGNTIYF
CDR3nt: TGTGCCAGCAGTTTTTCTCCCTCTGGAAACACCATATATTTT

abundance: -
d_gene: TRBD1
j_gene: TRBJ2-1
v_gene: TRBV7-9
CDR3aa: CASSTQGNEQFF
CDR3nt: TGTGCCAGCAGCACACAGGGGAATGAGCAGTTCTTC

abundance: -
d_gene: -
j_gene: TRBJ1-3
v_gene: TRBV7-2
CDR3aa: CASSLVVWQGPGPIYF
CDR3nt: TGTGCCAGCAGCTTAGTAGTTTGGCAGGGGCCGGGCCCCATATATTTT

abundance: few
d_gene: TRBD1
j_gene: TRBJ2-7
v_gene: TRBV28
CDR3aa: CASSGPGQGISEQYF
CDR3nt: TGTGCCAGCAGTGGCCCTGGACAGGGGATCAGCGAGCAGTACTTC

abundance: -
d_gene: TRBD2
j_gene: TRBJ2-1
v_gene: TRBV4-2
CDR3aa: CASTEFLRGGAGEQFF
CDR3nt: TGTGCCAGCACCGAATTCCTGCGCGGGGGGGCCGGGGAGCAGTTCTTC

abundance: -
d_gene: TRBD2
j_gene: TRBJ2-2
v_gene: TRBV6-1
CDR3aa: CASISGGAVGELFF
CDR3nt: TGTGCCAGCATTAGCGGGGGGGCGGTCGGGGAGCTGTTTTTT

abundance: -
d_gene: TRBD1
j_gene: TRBJ1-5
v_gene: TRBV5-5
CDR3aa: CASSLWRQGPQHF
CDR3nt: TGTGCCAGCAGCTTGTGGCGACAGGGGCCCCAGCATTTT

abundance: -
d_gene: -
j_gene: TRBJ2-3
v_gene: TRBV9
CDR3aa: CASSASRGNTQYF
CDR3nt: TGTGCCAGCAGCGCCAGTCGGGGGAATACGCAGTATTTT

abundance: -
d_gene: -
j_gene: TRBJ1-2
v_gene: TRBV7-2
CDR3aa: CASSSPGQRGDRGYTF
CDR3nt: TGTGCCAGCAGCTCCCCTGGACAGCGTGGAGATCGTGGCTACACCTTC

abundance: -
d_gene: TRBD2
j_gene: TRBJ2-1
v_gene: TRBV4-2
CDR3aa: CASSQVETSGGYEQFF
CDR3nt: TGTGCCAGCAGCCAAGTGGAGACTAGCGGGGGTTATGAGCAGTTCTTC

abundance: once
d_gene: TRBD1
j_gene: TRBJ2-6
v_gene: TRBV28
CDR3aa: CASRSGGSGANVLTF
CDR3nt: TGTGCCAGCAGATCAGGGGGCTCTGGGGCCAACGTCCTGACTTTC

abundance: -
d_gene: -
j_gene: TRBJ1-4
v_gene: TRBV7-9
CDR3aa: CASQLTGRSEKLFF
CDR3nt: TGTGCCAGCCAACTTACAGGGAGAAGCGAAAAACTGTTTTTT

abundance: -
d_gene: TRBD2
j_gene: TRBJ2-7
v_gene: TRBV5-4
CDR3aa: CASSLPGSGAYEQYF
CDR3nt: TGTGCCAGCAGCTTACCCGGTAGCGGGGCTTACGAGCAGTACTTC

abundance: once
d_gene: -
j_gene: TRBJ1-3
v_gene: TRBV5-5
CDR3aa: CASLPSGSGNTIYF
CDR3nt: TGTGCCAGCTTACCAAGCGGCTCTGGAAACACCATATATTTT

abundance: -
d_gene: -
j_gene: TRBJ2-3
v_gene: TRBV4-2
CDR3aa: CASSQALGQNTDTQYF
CDR3nt: TGTGCCAGCAGCCAAGCCCTAGGACAGAACACAGATACGCAGTATTTT

abundance: -
d_gene: -
j_gene: TRBJ2-2
v_gene: TRBV28
CDR3aa: CASSFPGWANTGELFF
CDR3nt: TGTGCCAGCAGTTTTCCAGGGTGGGCGAACACCGGGGAGCTGTTTTTT

abundance: -
d_gene: TRBD1
j_gene: TRBJ1-1
v_gene: TRBV11-2
CDR3aa: CASRRTGGTEAFF
CDR3nt: TGTGCCAGCAGGCGGACAGGGGGCACTGAAGCTTTCTTT

abundance: -
d_gene: TRBD2
j_gene: TRBJ2-3
v_gene: TRBV6-4
CDR3aa: CASSALAGGATDTQYF
CDR3nt: TGTGCCAGCAGTGCGTTAGCGGGGGGTGCCACAGATACGCAGTATTTT

abundance: -
d_gene: -
j_gene: TRBJ2-1
v_gene: TRBV30
CDR3aa: CAWSTGTYNEQFF
CDR3nt: TGTGCCTGGAGTACAGGGACCTACAATGAGCAGTTCTTC

abundance: once
d_gene: -
j_gene: TRBJ2-5
v_gene: TRBV15
CDR3aa: CATSRDHSGMETQYF
CDR3nt: TGTGCCACCAGCAGAGATCACTCCGGGATGGAGACCCAGTACTTC

abundance: -
d_gene: TRBD1
j_gene: TRBJ1-2
v_gene: TRBV2
CDR3aa: CASSGDSGNYGYTF
CDR3nt: TGTGCCAGCAGTGGGGACAGCGGTAACTATGGCTACACCTTC

abundance: -
d_gene: -
j_gene: TRBJ1-2
v_gene: TRBV6-5
CDR3aa: CASRTGGVYGYTF
CDR3nt: TGTGCCAGCAGGACGGGGGGTGTATATGGCTACACCTTC

abundance: -
d_gene: -
j_gene: TRBJ2-3
v_gene: TRBV6-1
CDR3aa: CASSFLIATDTQYF
CDR3nt: TGTGCCAGCAGTTTCCTCATAGCCACAGATACGCAGTATTTT

abundance: -
d_gene: -
j_gene: TRBJ2-7
v_gene: TRBV30
CDR3aa: CAWSVAATWPYEQYF
CDR3nt: TGTGCCTGGAGTGTAGCGGCAACCTGGCCCTACGAGCAGTACTTC

abundance: -
d_gene: -
j_gene: TRBJ1-3
v_gene: TRBV30
CDR3aa: CAWSPGSGNTIYF
CDR3nt: TGTGCCTGGAGTCCAGGCTCTGGAAACACCATATATTTT

abundance: -
d_gene: TRBD1
j_gene: TRBJ2-1
v_gene: TRBV14
CDR3aa: CASSPGTGFSSYNEQFF
CDR3nt: TGTGCCAGCAGCCCAGGGACAGGTTTTAGCTCCTACAATGAGCAGTTCTTC

abundance: -
d_gene: -
j_gene: TRBJ2-7
v_gene: TRBV6-1
CDR3aa: CASSGEIITYEQYF
CDR3nt: TGTGCCAGCAGTGGGGAGATAATTACCTACGAGCAGTACTTC

abundance: -
d_gene: TRBD1
j_gene: TRBJ1-1
v_gene: TRBV9
CDR3aa: CASSPHTGAGTEAFF
CDR3nt: TGTGCCAGCAGCCCCCACACAGGGGCTGGCACTGAAGCTTTCTTT

abundance: -
d_gene: TRBD1
j_gene: TRBJ2-7
v_gene: TRBV6-5
CDR3aa: CASSFDRDTTYEQYF
CDR3nt: TGTGCCAGCAGCTTTGACAGGGACACAACCTACGAGCAGTACTTC

abundance: -
d_gene: TRBD2
j_gene: TRBJ2-7
v_gene: TRBV4-1
CDR3aa: CASSSRLAGYEQYF
CDR3nt: TGCGCCAGCAGCTCCAGACTAGCAGGCTACGAGCAGTACTTC

abundance: -
d_gene: -
j_gene: TRBJ2-1
v_gene: TRBV6-4
CDR3aa: CASSDEGAGNEQFF
CDR3nt: TGTGCCAGCAGTGATGAGGGTGCCGGCAATGAGCAGTTCTTC

abundance: -
d_gene: -
j_gene: TRBJ2-3
v_gene: TRBV10-1
CDR3aa: CASSESIGTAAGTDTQYF
CDR3nt: TGCGCCAGCAGTGAGTCGATAGGCACCGCAGCGGGCACAGATACGCAGTATTTT

abundance: once
d_gene: TRBD1
j_gene: TRBJ2-5
v_gene: TRBV4-1
CDR3aa: CASSQFFGLTGPWETQYF
CDR3nt: TGCGCCAGCAGCCAATTTTTCGGCTTGACAGGGCCCTGGGAGACCCAGTACTTC

abundance: -
d_gene: TRBD2
j_gene: TRBJ2-3
v_gene: TRBV4-2
CDR3aa: CASSQGLLRESATDTQYF
CDR3nt: TGTGCCAGCAGCCAAGGTCTTTTGCGGGAGAGCGCTACAGATACGCAGTATTTT

abundance: -
d_gene: TRBD2
j_gene: TRBJ2-1
v_gene: TRBV5-1
CDR3aa: CASSSSGGYNEQFF
CDR3nt: TGCGCCAGCAGCTCTAGCGGAGGCTACAATGAGCAGTTCTTC

abundance: -
d_gene: -
j_gene: TRBJ1-1
v_gene: TRBV27
CDR3aa: CASSSRFSGGNEAFF
CDR3nt: TGTGCCAGCAGTTCCAGATTTTCGGGAGGGAATGAAGCTTTCTTT

abundance: -
d_gene: TRBD2
j_gene: TRBJ2-3
v_gene: TRBV28
CDR3aa: CASSFTSGLSTDTQYF
CDR3nt: TGTGCCAGCAGTTTTACTAGCGGGCTTAGCACAGATACGCAGTATTTT

abundance: -
d_gene: TRBD1
j_gene: TRBJ2-7
v_gene: TRBV19
CDR3aa: CASSPGQGGSYEQYF
CDR3nt: TGTGCCAGTAGCCCCGGACAGGGGGGTAGTTACGAGCAGTACTTC